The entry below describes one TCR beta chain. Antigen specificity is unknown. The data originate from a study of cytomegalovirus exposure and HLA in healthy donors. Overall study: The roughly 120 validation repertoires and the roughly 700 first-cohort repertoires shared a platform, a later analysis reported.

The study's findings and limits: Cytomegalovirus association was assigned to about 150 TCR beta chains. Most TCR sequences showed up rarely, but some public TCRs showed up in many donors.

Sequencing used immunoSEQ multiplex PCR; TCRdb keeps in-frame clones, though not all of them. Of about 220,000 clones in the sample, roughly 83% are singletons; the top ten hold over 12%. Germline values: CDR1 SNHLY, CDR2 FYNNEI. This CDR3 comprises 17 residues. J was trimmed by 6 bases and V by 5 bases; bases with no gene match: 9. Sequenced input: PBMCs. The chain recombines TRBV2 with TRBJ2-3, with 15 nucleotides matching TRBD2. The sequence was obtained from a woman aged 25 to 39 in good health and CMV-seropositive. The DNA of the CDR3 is TGTGCCAGCAGTTCCGGACTAGCGGGAGGGCCGGCTGATACGCAGTATTTT. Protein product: CASSSGLAGGPADTQYF.